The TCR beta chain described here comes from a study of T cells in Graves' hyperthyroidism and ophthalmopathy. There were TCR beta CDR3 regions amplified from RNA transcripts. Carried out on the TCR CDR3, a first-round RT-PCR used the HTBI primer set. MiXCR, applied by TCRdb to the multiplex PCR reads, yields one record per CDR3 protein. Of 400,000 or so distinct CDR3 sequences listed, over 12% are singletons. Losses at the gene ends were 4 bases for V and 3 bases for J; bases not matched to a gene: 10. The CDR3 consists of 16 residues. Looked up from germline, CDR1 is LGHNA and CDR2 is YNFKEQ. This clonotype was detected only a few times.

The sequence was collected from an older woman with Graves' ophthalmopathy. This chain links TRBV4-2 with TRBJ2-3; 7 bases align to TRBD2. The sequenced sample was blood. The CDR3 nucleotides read TGTGCCAGCAGCCTTGGACTAGAGGCTGGTACAGATACGCAGTATTTT. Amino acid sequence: CASSLGLEAGTDTQYF.